This entry lists 23 T cell receptor beta chains sequenced from one sample in a study of fetal regulatory T cell absence and autoimmunity. This table comes from immunoSEQ multiplex PCR, and its TCRdb copy is limited to in-frame clones, with some not included. The sample includes some 50,000 clones, around 85% of them seen just once. The sequenced material came from cord blood. The receptor set was obtained from a newborn boy with IPEX syndrome.

This clone was seen a few times. The chain combines TRBV4-1 with TRBJ2-7, with D uncertain. Germline CDR1 is MGHRA and CDR2 is YSYEKL. V lost 0 bases, J lost 2 bases, and 2 bases lay in between. CDR3 length: 12 amino acids. The DNA for the CDR3 is TGCGCCAGCAGCCAAGACACCTACGAGCAGTACTTC. It yields the protein CASSQDTYEQYF.

The chain couples TRBV6-1 to TRBJ2-1, with TRBD2 matching 11 bases. The length of the CDR3 is 16 residues. Looked up from germline, CDR1 is MNHNS and CDR2 is SASEGT. J lost 7 bases, V lost 4 bases, and 9 bases had no gene match. The CDR3 reads CASSGFSGRVMNEQFF. The DNA for the CDR3 is TGTGCCAGCAGTGGGTTTAGCGGGAGGGTGATGAATGAGCAGTTCTTC.

The V gene is TRBV7-9, the J gene TRBJ2-1; D not certain. From germline, CDR1 is SEHNR and CDR2 FQNEAQ (reference sequence). Trimming took off 0 bases at V and 7 bases at J, with 10 bases between the two ends. The CDR3 has 14 amino acids. The CDR3 DNA sequence: TGTGCCAGCAGCTTAGCGCTTCCGGCAAATGAGCAGTTCTTC. Its translation is CASSLALPANEQFF.

The chain couples TRBV7-6 to TRBJ2-2, with D unclear. The CDR3 length is 13 residues. Trimming left V 9 bases short and J 3 bases short, with 11 bases between. Germline CDR1 and CDR2: SGHVS and FNYEAQ. CDR3 loop: CASSIGYTGELFF. Here the CDR3 DNA reads TGTGCCAGTTCTATCGGTTACACCGGGGAGCTGTTTTTT.

This clone was observed a few times. The chain is built from TRBV7-9 and TRBJ1-1; 8 positions agree with TRBD1. Germline loops: CDR1 SEHNR, CDR2 FQNEAQ (reference sequence). The CDR3 has 14 amino acids. V trimming: 4 bases; J trimming: 5 bases; junction bases outside the gene matches: 6. CDR3 sequence (DNA): TGTGCCAGCAGCTCGACAGGGGCTGGGACTGAAGCTTTCTTT. It encodes CASSSTGAGTEAFF.

The rearrangement joins TRBV27 to TRBJ2-7; D is possibly TRBD1 (6 bases). The CDR3 length is 14 residues. Trimming left V 3 bases short and J 7 bases short, with 16 bases between. CDR1 is MNHEY and CDR2 is SMNVEV in the germline V gene (reference sequence). In DNA form, the CDR3 reads TGTGCCAGCAGTTTGGACAGACCTTCGGGGGAGCAGTACTTC. As protein: CASSLDRPSGEQYF.

In DNA form, the CDR3 reads TGCGCCAGCAGCTGGACGGGCCCTAGTTCTAACTATGGCTACACCTTC. It specifies CASSWTGPSSNYGYTF. J is TRBJ1-2 and V is TRBV5-1; D is uncertain. Germline loops: CDR1 SGHRS, CDR2 YFSETQ. The CDR3 is 16 residues long. Trimming shortened V by 3 bases and J by 0 bases, and 15 bases separated the two germline ends. The complete variable domain, with remaining parts taken from reference TRBV5-1 and TRBJ1-2, reads KAGVTQTPRYLIKTRGQQVTLSCSPISGHRSVSWYQQTPGQGLQFLFEYFSETQRNKGNFPGRFSGRQFSNSRSEMNVSTLELGDSALYLCASSWTGPSSNYGYTFGSGTRLTVV.

Remarks on this clone: One end of the junction varies from germline; a read error may be responsible. The V gene is TRBV7-7, the J gene TRBJ2-1; 8 positions match TRBD1. The CDR3 loop spans 15 amino acids. CDR1 and CDR2 from the germline V gene are SSHAT and FNYEAQ (reference sequence). For the CDR3, the DNA is TGTGCTAGCAGCTTAGGACAGGGAACCTACAATGAGCAGTTCTTC. Amino acids: CASSLGQGTYNEQFF. The full variable domain, its missing parts supplied by reference TRBV7-7 and TRBJ2-1, is GAGVSQSPRYKVTKRGQDVTLRCDPISSHATLYWYQQALGQGPEFLTYFNYEAQPDKSGLPSDRFSAERPEGSISTLTIQRTEQRDSAMYRCASSLGQGTYNEQFFGPGTRLTVL.

The chain links TRBV9 to TRBJ1-2; D is unresolved. Trimming removed 5 bases at V and 7 bases at J, with 6 bases between. The CDR3 length is 10 residues. Germline V CDR1 and CDR2: SGDLS, YYNGEE. The CDR3 is CASSGPGYTF. In DNA, the CDR3 is TGTGCCAGCAGTGGTCCTGGCTACACCTTC.

The rearrangement links TRBV9 to TRBJ2-1, with 12 positions matching TRBD1. Losses at the gene ends were 3 bases for V and 9 bases for J; bases not matched to a gene: 4. This CDR3 contains 14 residues. CDR1 is SGDLS, CDR2 YYNGEE, per germline. The CDR3 is CASSAGTGGSEQFF. CDR3 coding DNA: TGTGCCAGCAGCGCCGGGACAGGGGGCAGTGAGCAGTTCTTC.

This clone was seen a single time. V is TRBV19 and J is TRBJ2-2; a possible D gene is TRBD1 (6 bases). CDR1 and CDR2 (germline): LNHDA, SQIVND (reference sequence). The V end was cut by 3 bases, the J end by 1 base, with 12 bases between. The CDR3 extends over 16 amino acids. The CDR3 region is CASSIWGRGNTGELFF. The DNA of the CDR3 is TGTGCCAGTAGTATTTGGGGCAGGGGGAACACCGGGGAGCTGTTTTTT.

This chain links TRBV11-3 with TRBJ2-2; 7 bases align to TRBD2. Germline V lookup: CDR1 SGHNT, CDR2 YENEEA. The CDR3 contains 17 residues. With 4 bases clipped from V and 2 bases from J, the junction kept 10 bases outside the gene matches. CDR3 nucleotides: TGTGCCAGCAGCTCCTCTTCGTGGGAGGGCAACACCGGGGAGCTGTTTTTT. Translated: CASSSSSWEGNTGELFF.

This chain uses TRBV5-1 with TRBJ1-6, with no clear D. Trimming removed 1 base at V and 6 bases at J, with 11 bases between. CDR3 length: 15 residues. Germline CDR1 reads SGHRS; CDR2 reads YFSETQ. CDR3 DNA: TGCGCCAGCAGCTTGTTCCACCACCCTAATTCACCCCTCCACTTT. This translates into CASSLFHHPNSPLHF.

The chain couples TRBV29-1 to TRBJ2-4, with D possibly matching TRBD1 (6 bases). The V and J ends lost 3 bases and 6 bases respectively, with 9 bases between them. The CDR3 has 12 amino acids. Germline V gene data show CDR1 as SQVTM and CDR2 as ANQGSEA. In DNA, the CDR3 is TGCAGCGTTGACGGCAGGGGAAACATTCAGTACTTC. Encoded protein: CSVDGRGNIQYF.

The chain recombines TRBV9 with TRBJ2-1; weak D call: TRBD2 (5 bases). Trimming took 0 bases from V and 3 from J, leaving 13 bases between them. From germline, CDR1 is SGDLS and CDR2 YYNGEE. The CDR3 is 16 residues long. The CDR3: CASSVAKADVYNEQFF. The DNA of the CDR3 is TGTGCCAGCAGCGTAGCTAAAGCGGACGTCTACAATGAGCAGTTCTTC.

V is TRBV13 and J is TRBJ2-3, with D perhaps matching TRBD2 (6 bases). There are 14 residues in the CDR3. Germline-derived CDR1 and CDR2 are PRHDT and FYEKMQ (reference sequence). Trimming shortened V by 5 bases and J by 5 bases, and 14 bases separated the two germline ends. The CDR3 DNA follows: TGTGCCAGCAGCGCCGGCGGGATGAGAGATACGCAGTATTTT. Translation: CASSAGGMRDTQYF. Full variable domain (rest looked up from reference TRBV13 and TRBJ2-3): AAGVIQSPRHLIKEKRETATLKCYPIPRHDTVYWYQQGPGQDPQFLISFYEKMQSDKGSIPDRFSAQQFSDYHSELNMSSLELGDSALYFCASSAGGMRDTQYFGPGTRLTVL.

The chain uses TRBV18 and TRBJ2-6; perhaps TRBD1 as D (6 bases). The CDR3 spans 15 residues. V was trimmed by 4 bases and J by 4 bases, leaving 11 bases between them. Germline CDR1 and CDR2: KGHSH and LQKENI. CDR3 sequence reads: CASSLRTAGANVLTF. CDR3 nucleotides: TGTGCCAGCTCACTCCGGACAGCCGGGGCCAACGTCCTGACTTTC.

The chain combines TRBV18 with TRBJ2-5, with D maybe TRBD1 (5 bases). Germline-derived CDR1 and CDR2 are KGHSH and LQKENI. The CDR3 loop spans 14 amino acids. Trimming took 0 bases from V and 1 from J, leaving 6 bases between them. In DNA, the CDR3 is TGTGCCAGCTCACCACCAGGGGCCCAAGAGACCCAGTACTTC. Translation gives CASSPPGAQETQYF.

This chain's CDR3 is CASSESEGEDEQFF. CDR3 in DNA: TGCGCCAGCAGTGAGTCGGAGGGAGAGGATGAGCAGTTCTTC. The gene calls are TRBV10-2 and TRBJ2-1; possibly TRBD2 for D (6 bases). The CDR3 totals 14 residues. Trimming took off 0 bases at V and 8 bases at J, with 11 bases between the two ends. Germline loops: CDR1 WSHSY, CDR2 SAAADI.

The chain links TRBV9 to TRBJ2-3; D may be TRBD2 (6 bases). V lost 0 bases and J 0 bases, leaving 8 bases between the germline ends. Germline-derived CDR1 and CDR2 are SGDLS and YYNGEE. The CDR3 totals 15 residues. The CDR3 spells CASSVGLASTDTQYF. Written as DNA, the CDR3 is TGTGCCAGCAGCGTAGGGCTAGCGAGCACAGATACGCAGTATTTT.

The chain links TRBV27 to TRBJ2-3; 7 bases are shared with TRBD1. J was trimmed by 7 bases and V by 4 bases; bases with no gene match: 8. Germline-derived CDR1 and CDR2 are MNHEY and SMNVEV (reference sequence). The length of the CDR3 is 14 residues. This CDR3 reads CASSYPDRAYTQYF. CDR3 nucleotides: TGTGCCAGCAGTTACCCCGACAGGGCGTATACGCAGTATTTT.

The rearrangement uses TRBV11-3 and TRBJ2-2; TRBD2 aligns across 9 bases. Unmatched junction bases numbered 7, after V lost 3 bases and J lost 2 bases. CDR1 and CDR2 from the germline V gene are SGHNT and YENEEA. There are 17 residues in the CDR3. CDR3 residues: CASSLTSGGPNTGELFF. The DNA of the CDR3 is TGTGCCAGCAGCTTGACGAGCGGGGGGCCTAACACCGGGGAGCTGTTTTTT. Based on the CDR3 plus reference TRBV11-3 and TRBJ2-2, the full variable domain is EAGVVQSPRYKIIEKKQPVAFWCNPISGHNTLYWYLQNLGQGPELLIRYENEEAVDDSQLPKDRFSAERLKGVDSTLKIQPAELGDSAVYLCASSLTSGGPNTGELFFGEGSRLTVL.

The DNA of the CDR3 is TGTGCCAGCAGCTCCCTCTTACTAGCACGAAACACCGGGGAGCTGTTTTTT. Translation gives CASSSLLLARNTGELFF. The V gene is TRBV7-9, the J gene TRBJ2-2; TRBD2 might be the D (6 bases). This CDR3 has 17 residues. The V end was cut by 4 bases, the J end by 2 bases, with 17 bases between. The germline V gene has CDR1 SEHNR and CDR2 FQNEAQ (reference sequence).